These T cell receptor beta chains were read from a single sample in a study of regulatory T cells in long-lasting Graves disease. Each CDR3 protein is one row after TCRdb ran MiXCR on the multiplex PCR reads. The table lists 400,000 or so distinct CDR3 sequences, about a fifth of them singletons. The material sequenced was peripheral blood mononuclear cells (PBMCs), taken when the disease was refractory, from a patient treated with antithyroid drugs. The receptors were gathered from a female donor with Graves disease. CDR3s include the opening cysteine and the closing phenylalanine or tryptophan.

j_call v_call cdr3_aa
TRBJ2-7 TRBV18 CASSTLGLAGYEQYF
TRBJ1-5 TRBV20-1 CSAQEGRPRGQPQHF
TRBJ2-5 TRBV6-1 CASSRPYPGQGGETQYF
TRBJ2-2 TRBV3-1 CASSQGYDPDHTGELFF
TRBJ2-1 TRBV6-2/TRBV6-3 CASTPGTSAYNEQFF
TRBJ2-2 TRBV9 CASSVLQGGTGELFF
TRBJ2-3 TRBV6-1 CASSEEAPDTQYF
TRBJ1-3 TRBV28 CASSQQGPGNTIYF
TRBJ1-2 TRBV5-5 CASSLASLSGYTF
TRBJ1-5 TRBV12-3/TRBV12-4 CASSSAPGPFGDNQPQHF
TRBJ2-7 TRBV7-2 CASTPLGGGPYEQYF
TRBJ1-3 TRBV5-8 CASSPTGRNTIYF
TRBJ1-5 TRBV6-1 CASSETFASDQPQHF
TRBJ1-2 TRBV20-1 CSARDPKPRQFYGYTF
TRBJ2-3 TRBV7-8 CASSLRGQHTDTQYF
TRBJ1-2 TRBV29-1 CSVDGTGGSFGYTF
TRBJ2-7 TRBV20-1 CSARDLRGRFDEQYF
TRBJ2-7 TRBV19 CASSGGTVGFQYF
TRBJ1-1 TRBV7-2 CASSLTRGPEAFF
TRBJ1-1 TRBV12-3/TRBV12-4 CASSFKGGTEAFF
TRBJ2-7 TRBV2 CASSEGTPRAYEQYF
TRBJ2-7 TRBV29-1 CSVVREAPYEQYF
TRBJ2-7 TRBV28 CASSSGGGPRSSYEQYF
TRBJ2-7 TRBV15 CATSRRQGKGFYEQYF
TRBJ1-2 TRBV30 CAVLTGNGYTF